This T cell receptor (beta chain) was retrieved from a study of blood T cell repertoires in COVID-19. This CDR3 spans 14 amino acids. Between the trimmed V and J ends, which lost 5 bases and 4 bases, there was a span of 14 bases. Looked up from germline, CDR1 is LNHDA and CDR2 is SQIVND (reference sequence). Seattle patients were enrolled during active infection and followed longitudinally. Per the original data handling: Amplification of reference gene primers provided the estimated nucleated cell counts. The protocol was immunoSEQ multiplex PCR, while the TCRdb copy is restricted to in-frame clones and leaves out a portion. Clonal size and the V and J genes are those of that table, whereas D and trimming came from the DNA. The table shows some 70,000 clones, with 91% occurring only once.

This TCR was sampled from a man in his forties with COVID-19, enrolled during active disease. The chain employs TRBV19 and TRBJ2-5; weak D call: TRBD1 (5 bases). Sequenced: peripheral blood. The CDR3 coding sequence is TGTGCCAGTAGTTCGACCGACAGAGGAGAGACCCAGTACTTC. Its translation: CASSSTDRGETQYF.